These 18 T cell receptor beta chains were sequenced from one sample in a study of T cell repertoires in cytomegalovirus infection. TCRdb re-derived calls from the reads in MiXCR, one entry per CDR3 protein. The data contain 510,000 or so distinct CDR3 sequences, about 25% of them seen just once; the ten biggest clones take up 13%. Sequencing used PBMCs. Every receptor here comes from a human donor in good health (CMV status not recorded). Some clones in this sample may be carry-over from other donors' samples.

The genes are TRBV28 and TRBJ1-2, with D possibly matching TRBD1 (6 bases). This CDR3 has 12 amino acids. CDR1 MDHEN and CDR2 SYDVKM come from the germline V gene. The V end lost 11 bases, the J end lost 2 bases, and 12 bases lay between the germline ends. The CDR3 here is CALGGPNYGYTF. The CDR3 DNA is TGTGCCCTCGGGGGGCCAAACTATGGCTACACCTTC.

This clonotype was seen ten or more times. The chain uses TRBV19 and TRBJ2-1; 9 bases line up with TRBD2. The J segment lost 1 base and the V segment lost 3 bases, leaving 4 bases of the junction unmatched. Looked up from germline, CDR1 is LNHDA and CDR2 is SQIVND (reference sequence). This CDR3 region has 16 residues. The DNA for the CDR3 is TGTGCCAGTAGTATTGGCGCGGGAGGGTCCTACAATGAGCAGTTCTTC. Translating it yields CASSIGAGGSYNEQFF.

The chain links TRBV2 to TRBJ2-7; D gene unclear. CDR1 is SNHLY, CDR2 FYNNEI, per germline. The CDR3 is 14 residues long. The V gene lost 0 bases and the J gene lost 2 bases, with 8 bases spanning the gap. The CDR3 bases are TGTGCCAGCAGTGAAGCGCTCATTGCCTACGAGCAGTACTTC. This sequence encodes CASSEALIAYEQYF.

The table lists this clonotype with a few counts. The CDR3 protein is CASRQALGAFF. CDR3 coding DNA: TGTGCCAGCAGGCAGGCTCTCGGGGCTTTCTTT. This chain links TRBV6-2 or TRBV6-3 with TRBJ1-1, with unresolved D. Germline V lookup: CDR1 MNHEY, CDR2 SVGEGT. Trimming took 6 bases from V and 11 from J, leaving 13 bases between them. CDR3 length: 11 amino acids.

This clonotype was seen ten or more times. The chain carries TRBV7-2 and TRBJ1-1; 8 bases agree with TRBD1. Trimming took 5 bases from V and 0 from J; bases not matched to a gene: 5. Germline CDR1 SGHTA, CDR2 FQGNSA. There are 15 residues in the CDR3. CDR3 loop: CASSSRTGLNTEAFF. CDR3 DNA: TGTGCCAGCAGCAGCCGGACAGGGTTGAACACTGAAGCTTTCTTT.

This clonotype was seen only a few times. The rearrangement links TRBV29-1 to TRBJ2-1, with a tentative D call TRBD2 (5 bases). Germline assignment: CDR1 SQVTM and CDR2 ANQGSEA. Trimming took off 3 bases at V and 4 bases at J, with 13 bases between the two ends. The CDR3 is 14 amino acids. CDR3 in DNA: TGCAGCGTTGATATAGCGTATAAATACAATGAGCAGTTCTTC. Residues: CSVDIAYKYNEQFF.

The chain combines TRBV4-1 with TRBJ2-3, with 8 bases lining up with TRBD2. Losses at the gene ends were 1 base for V and 10 bases for J; bases not matched to a gene: 10. The CDR3 contains 15 residues. Germline loops: CDR1 MGHRA, CDR2 YSYEKL. CDR3 in DNA: TGCGCCAGCAGCCAAGCAGGAGCGGGAGTCAGGTCGCAGTATTTT. This codes for CASSQAGAGVRSQYF.

At least ten counts were recorded for this clonotype. The J gene is TRBJ1-5, the V gene TRBV7-2, with D perhaps TRBD1 (6 bases). The CDR3 runs 15 residues. V dropped 0 bases and J dropped 1 base, with 7 bases sitting between them. Germline V gene sequence: CDR1 SGHTA, CDR2 FQGNSA. The CDR3 DNA reads as TGTGCCAGCAGCTTAGCGCAGGGGAGCAATCAGCCCCAGCATTTT. This encodes CASSLAQGSNQPQHF.

This clonotype was counted between two and nine times. The chain links TRBV19 to TRBJ1-5, with D unclear. Germline CDR1 reads LNHDA; CDR2 reads SQIVND (reference sequence). V was trimmed by 6 bases and J by 7 bases, leaving 19 bases between them. This CDR3 contains 15 residues. CDR3 DNA: TGTGCCAGTAGCCCCCCGGGGATCGGTGGACAGCCCCAGCATTTT. Its protein product is CASSPPGIGGQPQHF. Full variable domain (rest looked up from reference TRBV19 and TRBJ1-5): DGGITQSPKYLFRKEGQNVTLSCEQNLNHDAMYWYRQDPGQGLRLIYYSQIVNDFQKGDIAEGYSVSREKKESFPLTVTSAQKNPTAFYLCASSPPGIGGQPQHFGDGTRLSIL.

The genes are TRBV27 and TRBJ2-5, with D hard to call. In germline, CDR1 is MNHEY, CDR2 SMNVEV (reference sequence). V was shortened by 0 bases and J by 6 bases, with 8 bases between the two germline ends. The CDR3 has 13 residues. The CDR3 sequence is CASSLSPRKTQYF. The CDR3 bases are TGTGCCAGCAGTTTATCGCCTCGGAAGACCCAGTACTTC.

The V call is TRBV10-3, the J call TRBJ2-1; 10 bases align to TRBD2. This CDR3 is built from 14 residues. Germline CDR1 reads ENHRY; CDR2 reads SYGVKD. Trimming removed 11 bases from V and 2 bases from J; junction bases left unmatched: 6. CDR3 in amino acids: CAVESGRAYNEQFF. In DNA, the CDR3 is TGTGCCGTGGAGAGCGGGAGGGCCTACAATGAGCAGTTCTTC.

This clonotype turned up a few times. The chain couples TRBV14 to TRBJ2-5; TRBD2 matches 13 bases. With V trimmed by 6 bases and J by 5 bases, 12 bases remained unmatched. This CDR3 has 17 residues. The germline gives CDR1 SGHDN, CDR2 FVKESK. CDR3 region: CASSLGLAGPKGETQYF. As DNA, the CDR3 is TGTGCCAGCAGTCTGGGACTAGCGGGACCGAAGGGGGAGACCCAGTACTTC.

The chain links TRBV27 to TRBJ2-7; TRBD1 aligns across 10 bases. The V gene end was trimmed by 2 bases and the J gene end by 4 bases; junction bases not matched to a gene: 8. Germline CDR1 MNHEY, CDR2 SMNVEV (reference sequence). The CDR3 sequence is 16 residues long. CDR3 loop: CASSLAQTGGLYEQYF. In DNA, the CDR3 is TGTGCCAGCAGTTTAGCCCAGACAGGGGGCTTATACGAGCAGTACTTC.

This chain links TRBV7-4 with TRBJ2-1; 11 bases fit TRBD1. CDR3 length: 17 amino acids. Per germline, CDR1 SGHVT and CDR2 SQSDAQ. The V and J ends lost 4 bases and 4 bases, in that order; junction bases with no gene match: 9. CDR3 sequence (DNA): TGTGCCAGCAGCTCAGACCTCGGACAGGGGGCTTACAATGAGCAGTTCTTC. Protein sequence: CASSSDLGQGAYNEQFF.

This clonotype came up a few times. V and J are TRBV4-1 and TRBJ2-7; tentatively, D is TRBD1 (6 bases). The ends were cut back, 1 base at V and 2 bases at J, with 15 bases in the middle. The CDR3 covers 16 residues. CDR1 MGHRA and CDR2 YSYEKL come from the germline V gene. The CDR3 sequence: CASSQVLGAPPYEQYF. The CDR3 DNA is TGCGCCAGCAGCCAAGTTTTGGGGGCCCCCCCCTACGAGCAGTACTTC.

This clonotype has only a few counts. The V gene is TRBV12-3 or TRBV12-4, the J gene TRBJ2-1, with a tentative D call TRBD2 (6 bases). The CDR3 has 15 amino acids. Trimming took off 11 bases at V and 4 bases at J, with 21 bases between the two ends. The CDR3 region is CALSKGEERYNEQFF. For the CDR3, the DNA is TGTGCCTTGTCAAAAGGGGAGGAAAGATACAATGAGCAGTTCTTC.

As for this clonotype: Given the absence of the conserved phenylalanine or tryptophan at the CDR3 end, a read error is likely. The chain is built from TRBV7-2 and TRBJ2-3, with D perhaps matching TRBD2 (6 bases). The CDR3 is made up of 18 amino acids. CDR1 and CDR2 from the germline V gene are SGHTA and FQGNSA. Trimming removed 0 bases at V and 1 base at J, with 17 bases between. The CDR3: CASSLAHQLGGRTDTQYY. For the CDR3, the DNA is TGTGCCAGCAGCTTAGCGCACCAACTGGGAGGACGCACAGATACGCAGTATTAT.

This clonotype has ten or more counts. The V and J genes are TRBV7-6 and TRBJ2-1, with D unresolved. V lost 1 base and J lost 5, with 6 bases in between. The length of the CDR3 is 13 residues. CDR1 and CDR2 (germline): SGHVS, FNYEAQ. In nucleotides, the CDR3 is TGTGCCAGCAGCTTAGACCAGGACAATGAGCAGTTCTTC. Its protein product is CASSLDQDNEQFF.